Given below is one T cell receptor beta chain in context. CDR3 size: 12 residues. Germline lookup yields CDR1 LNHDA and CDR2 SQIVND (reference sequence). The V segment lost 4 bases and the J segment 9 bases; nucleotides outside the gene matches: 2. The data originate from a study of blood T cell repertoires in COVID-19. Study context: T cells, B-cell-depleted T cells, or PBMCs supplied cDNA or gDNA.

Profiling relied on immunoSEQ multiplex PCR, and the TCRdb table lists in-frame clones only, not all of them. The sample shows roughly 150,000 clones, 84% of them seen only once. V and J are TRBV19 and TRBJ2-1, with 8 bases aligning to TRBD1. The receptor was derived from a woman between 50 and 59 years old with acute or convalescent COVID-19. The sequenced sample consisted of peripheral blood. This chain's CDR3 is CASSTGGTEQFF. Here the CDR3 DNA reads TGTGCCAGTAGTACAGGGGGCACTGAGCAGTTCTTC.